The rows below give T cell receptor beta chains drawn from one sample of a study of blood T cell repertoires in COVID-19. The table came from immunoSEQ multiplex PCR; TCRdb's copy has only in-frame clones and leaves some out. The sample holds 100,000 to 120,000 clones, roughly nine tenths seen once. The specimen sequenced was peripheral blood. The receptors here all came from a human donor in a cohort sampled during active COVID-19. CDR3s include the opening cysteine and the closing phenylalanine or tryptophan. Fields, in order: clone size, J gene, D gene, CDR3 length, V gene, CDR3 protein, CDR3 DNA. The D gene is left open where the match is weak. The size field is filled for only some rows; it gives once, few, many or a size class.

clone size: .; J gene: TRBJ1-1; D gene: TRBD1; CDR3 length: 15; V gene: TRBV30; CDR3 protein: CAWSLTGMFNTEAFF; CDR3 DNA: TGTGCCTGGAGTTTGACAGGGATGTTCAACACTGAAGCTTTCTTT
clone size: .; J gene: TRBJ2-7; D gene: TRBD1; CDR3 length: 15; V gene: TRBV4-2; CDR3 protein: CASSTRGTGTYEQYF; CDR3 DNA: TGTGCCAGCAGCACAAGGGGGACAGGAACTTACGAGCAGTACTTC
clone size: .; J gene: TRBJ2-7; D gene: TRBD1; CDR3 length: 13; V gene: TRBV7-8; CDR3 protein: CASSWGQSYEQYF; CDR3 DNA: TGTGCCAGCAGCTGGGGACAGAGCTACGAGCAGTACTTC
clone size: once; J gene: TRBJ1-3; D gene: TRBD1; CDR3 length: 14; V gene: TRBV30; CDR3 protein: CACRDRKSGNTIYF; CDR3 DNA: TGTGCCTGCCGGGACAGGAAATCTGGAAACACCATATATTTT
clone size: once; J gene: TRBJ2-7; D gene: TRBD1; CDR3 length: 11; V gene: TRBV30; CDR3 protein: CAGQETYEQYF; CDR3 DNA: TGTGCCGGACAGGAAACCTACGAGCAGTACTTC
clone size: once; J gene: TRBJ2-3; D gene: .; CDR3 length: 14; V gene: TRBV14; CDR3 protein: CASSQDPRVRPQYF; CDR3 DNA: TGTGCCAGCAGCCAAGATCCGCGGGTTCGTCCGCAGTATTTT
clone size: .; J gene: TRBJ2-2; D gene: .; CDR3 length: 15; V gene: TRBV19; CDR3 protein: CASRSARGATGELFF; CDR3 DNA: TGTGCCAGTAGAAGTGCCAGGGGTGCCACCGGGGAGCTGTTTTTT
clone size: .; J gene: TRBJ2-1; D gene: .; CDR3 length: 14; V gene: TRBV27; CDR3 protein: CASSGRRGGNEQFF; CDR3 DNA: TGTGCCAGCAGTGGGCGAAGGGGGGGAAATGAGCAGTTCTTC
clone size: .; J gene: TRBJ2-6; D gene: .; CDR3 length: 18; V gene: TRBV5-5; CDR3 protein: CASSLARDYWSGANVLTF; CDR3 DNA: TGTGCCAGCAGCTTGGCCAGGGATTATTGGTCTGGGGCCAACGTCCTGACTTTC
clone size: once; J gene: TRBJ2-1; D gene: TRBD1; CDR3 length: 15; V gene: TRBV4-1; CDR3 protein: CASSRLGQGNNEQFF; CDR3 DNA: TGCGCCAGCAGCCGACTGGGACAGGGTAACAATGAGCAGTTCTTC
clone size: few; J gene: TRBJ1-3; D gene: TRBD1; CDR3 length: 12; V gene: TRBV30; CDR3 protein: CAWGGGTNTIYF; CDR3 DNA: TGTGCCTGGGGAGGGGGCACGAACACCATATATTTT
clone size: once; J gene: TRBJ2-3; D gene: .; CDR3 length: 14; V gene: TRBV5-1; CDR3 protein: CASSLGAVTDTQYF; CDR3 DNA: TGCGCCAGCAGCTTGGGTGCGGTCACAGATACGCAGTATTTT
clone size: .; J gene: TRBJ1-1; D gene: TRBD1; CDR3 length: 14; V gene: TRBV6-5; CDR3 protein: CASSKDRRNTEAFF; CDR3 DNA: TGTGCCAGCAGTAAGGACAGGAGGAACACTGAAGCTTTCTTT
clone size: .; J gene: TRBJ2-1; D gene: .; CDR3 length: 13; V gene: TRBV9; CDR3 protein: CASSVGTENEQFF; CDR3 DNA: TGTGCCAGCAGCGTAGGGACAGAGAATGAGCAGTTCTTC
clone size: .; J gene: TRBJ1-2; D gene: TRBD1; CDR3 length: 13; V gene: TRBV4-3; CDR3 protein: CASSPGNRGFYTF; CDR3 DNA: TGCGCCAGCAGCCCCGGGAACAGGGGATTCTACACCTTC
clone size: .; J gene: TRBJ2-5; D gene: TRBD1; CDR3 length: 16; V gene: TRBV25-1; CDR3 protein: CASSERDRRYQETQYF; CDR3 DNA: TGTGCCAGCAGTGAACGGGACAGACGGTACCAAGAGACCCAGTACTTC
clone size: .; J gene: TRBJ1-3; D gene: .; CDR3 length: 16; V gene: TRBV7-9; CDR3 protein: CASSNPRDFAGNTIYF; CDR3 DNA: TGTGCCAGCAGCAATCCGAGGGATTTCGCCGGAAACACCATATATTTT
clone size: .; J gene: TRBJ2-7; D gene: TRBD1; CDR3 length: 18; V gene: TRBV7-2; CDR3 protein: CASSLRQTAGGAPYEQYF; CDR3 DNA: TGTGCCAGCAGCTTAAGGCAGACCGCAGGGGGTGCCCCCTACGAGCAGTACTTC
clone size: .; J gene: TRBJ2-5; D gene: TRBD1; CDR3 length: 17; V gene: TRBV15; CDR3 protein: CATSRVGQGQYQETQYF; CDR3 DNA: TGTGCCACCAGCAGAGTGGGACAGGGCCAATACCAAGAGACCCAGTACTTC
clone size: .; J gene: TRBJ1-6; D gene: TRBD1; CDR3 length: 16; V gene: TRBV19; CDR3 protein: CASSRDRVSYNSPLHF; CDR3 DNA: TGTGCCAGTAGTAGAGACAGGGTGAGCTATAATTCACCCCTCCACTTT
clone size: .; J gene: TRBJ1-5; D gene: .; CDR3 length: 17; V gene: TRBV19; CDR3 protein: CASSPPGRGRSNQPQHF; CDR3 DNA: TGTGCCAGTAGTCCCCCCGGGAGGGGTCGGAGCAATCAGCCCCAGCATTTT
clone size: .; J gene: TRBJ2-5; D gene: TRBD2; CDR3 length: 15; V gene: TRBV3-1/TRBV3-2; CDR3 protein: CASTPRGGGRETQYF; CDR3 DNA: TGTGCCAGCACCCCGCGGGGCGGGGGGAGGGAGACCCAGTACTTC
clone size: .; J gene: TRBJ1-1; D gene: TRBD1; CDR3 length: 15; V gene: TRBV5-6; CDR3 protein: CASSTGQGAMAEAFF; CDR3 DNA: TGTGCCAGCAGCACGGGACAGGGCGCTATGGCTGAAGCTTTCTTT
clone size: .; J gene: TRBJ1-3; D gene: .; CDR3 length: 15; V gene: TRBV4-2; CDR3 protein: CASSQDVSSGNTIYF; CDR3 DNA: TGTGCCAGCAGCCAAGACGTCAGCTCTGGAAACACCATATATTTT
clone size: .; J gene: TRBJ2-1; D gene: TRBD2; CDR3 length: 12; V gene: TRBV28; CDR3 protein: CATGLATNEQFF; CDR3 DNA: TGTGCCACAGGACTAGCGACGAATGAGCAGTTCTTC
clone size: .; J gene: TRBJ2-7; D gene: TRBD1; CDR3 length: 16; V gene: TRBV27; CDR3 protein: CASRLKGASFGYEQYF; CDR3 DNA: TGTGCCAGCAGACTTAAGGGGGCCTCCTTTGGGTACGAGCAGTACTTC
clone size: .; J gene: TRBJ1-1; D gene: TRBD1; CDR3 length: 15; V gene: TRBV19; CDR3 protein: CASRTTGGLNTEAFF; CDR3 DNA: TGTGCCAGTAGAACGACAGGGGGCTTGAACACTGAAGCTTTCTTT
clone size: .; J gene: TRBJ1-6; D gene: TRBD1; CDR3 length: 15; V gene: TRBV3-1/TRBV3-2; CDR3 protein: CASSPRDRDNSPLHF; CDR3 DNA: TGTGCCAGCAGCCCCCGGGACAGGGACAATTCACCCCTCCACTTT
clone size: .; J gene: TRBJ1-2; D gene: TRBD1; CDR3 length: 13; V gene: TRBV10-1; CDR3 protein: CASSMDRADGYTF; CDR3 DNA: TGCGCCAGCAGTATGGACAGGGCGGATGGCTACACCTTC
clone size: .; J gene: TRBJ2-1; D gene: .; CDR3 length: 14; V gene: TRBV29-1; CDR3 protein: CSASPSSSYNEQFF; CDR3 DNA: TGCAGCGCTTCTCCCTCGAGCTCCTACAATGAGCAGTTCTTC
clone size: .; J gene: TRBJ1-5; D gene: TRBD1; CDR3 length: 15; V gene: TRBV19; CDR3 protein: CASRTRQGVDQPQHF; CDR3 DNA: TGTGCCAGTAGGACCAGACAGGGGGTCGATCAGCCCCAGCATTTT
clone size: .; J gene: TRBJ1-1; D gene: TRBD1; CDR3 length: 13; V gene: TRBV30; CDR3 protein: CAWRDRGGTEAFF; CDR3 DNA: TGTGCCTGGAGGGACAGGGGCGGCACTGAAGCTTTCTTT
clone size: .; J gene: TRBJ2-3; D gene: .; CDR3 length: 16; V gene: TRBV4-3; CDR3 protein: CASSQDYGSSTDTQYF; CDR3 DNA: TGCGCCAGCAGCCAAGATTACGGGTCCAGCACAGATACGCAGTATTTT
clone size: .; J gene: TRBJ2-3; D gene: TRBD2; CDR3 length: 18; V gene: TRBV7-9; CDR3 protein: CASSLRSGESFGTDTQYF; CDR3 DNA: TGTGCCAGCAGCTTAAGGAGCGGGGAATCCTTCGGCACAGATACGCAGTATTTT
clone size: .; J gene: TRBJ2-1; D gene: TRBD2; CDR3 length: 18; V gene: TRBV10-2; CDR3 protein: CASSGILGAGVKYNEQFF; CDR3 DNA: TGCGCCAGCAGCGGCATCTTAGGAGCGGGAGTCAAGTACAATGAGCAGTTCTTC
clone size: .; J gene: TRBJ1-5; D gene: .; CDR3 length: 14; V gene: TRBV9; CDR3 protein: CASSVGSDNQPQHF; CDR3 DNA: TGTGCCAGCAGCGTAGGTTCAGACAATCAGCCCCAGCATTTT
clone size: .; J gene: TRBJ2-1; D gene: TRBD2; CDR3 length: 14; V gene: TRBV6-5; CDR3 protein: CASSRTSGVGAQFF; CDR3 DNA: TGTGCCAGCAGTCGGACTAGCGGGGTCGGGGCGCAGTTCTTC
clone size: .; J gene: TRBJ1-2; D gene: TRBD1; CDR3 length: 15; V gene: TRBV6-5; CDR3 protein: CASSPKGTGGFGYTF; CDR3 DNA: TGTGCCAGCAGTCCGAAGGGGACAGGGGGCTTTGGCTACACCTTC
clone size: .; J gene: TRBJ1-2; D gene: TRBD1; CDR3 length: 16; V gene: TRBV3-1/TRBV3-2; CDR3 protein: CASSRGQGALYYGYTF; CDR3 DNA: TGTGCCAGCAGCCGTGGGCAGGGGGCTTTGTACTATGGCTACACCTTC
clone size: .; J gene: TRBJ1-1; D gene: TRBD1; CDR3 length: 16; V gene: TRBV4-2; CDR3 protein: CASSQRQGGVSTEAFF; CDR3 DNA: TGTGCCAGCAGCCAAAGACAGGGGGGCGTTAGCACTGAAGCTTTCTTT
clone size: once; J gene: TRBJ2-7; D gene: TRBD1; CDR3 length: 12; V gene: TRBV16; CDR3 protein: CASSLTGNEQYF; CDR3 DNA: TGTGCCAGCAGCTTGACAGGGAACGAGCAGTACTTC
clone size: .; J gene: TRBJ1-5; D gene: .; CDR3 length: 14; V gene: TRBV2; CDR3 protein: CATTGQISNQPQHF; CDR3 DNA: TGTGCCACTACGGGACAAATTAGCAATCAGCCCCAGCATTTT
clone size: .; J gene: TRBJ1-1; D gene: TRBD1; CDR3 length: 16; V gene: TRBV14; CDR3 protein: CASSPYRGPRWSEAFF; CDR3 DNA: TGTGCCAGCAGCCCTTACAGGGGGCCCCGTTGGTCTGAAGCTTTCTTT
clone size: .; J gene: TRBJ1-2; D gene: .; CDR3 length: 15; V gene: TRBV28; CDR3 protein: CASGYRVGDNYGYTF; CDR3 DNA: TGTGCCAGCGGATACAGGGTGGGGGATAACTATGGCTACACCTTC
clone size: .; J gene: TRBJ1-2; D gene: TRBD1; CDR3 length: 16; V gene: TRBV6-5; CDR3 protein: CASSYRGQKPNYGYTF; CDR3 DNA: TGTGCCAGCAGTTACCGGGGACAGAAGCCTAACTATGGCTACACCTTC
clone size: .; J gene: TRBJ1-2; D gene: .; CDR3 length: 15; V gene: TRBV6-5; CDR3 protein: CASSYSSWQADGYTF; CDR3 DNA: TGTGCCAGCAGTTACTCCTCCTGGCAGGCCGATGGCTACACCTTC
clone size: .; J gene: TRBJ1-1; D gene: .; CDR3 length: 15; V gene: TRBV14; CDR3 protein: CASSQHTGMNTEAFF; CDR3 DNA: TGTGCCAGCAGCCAACACACAGGTATGAACACTGAAGCTTTCTTT